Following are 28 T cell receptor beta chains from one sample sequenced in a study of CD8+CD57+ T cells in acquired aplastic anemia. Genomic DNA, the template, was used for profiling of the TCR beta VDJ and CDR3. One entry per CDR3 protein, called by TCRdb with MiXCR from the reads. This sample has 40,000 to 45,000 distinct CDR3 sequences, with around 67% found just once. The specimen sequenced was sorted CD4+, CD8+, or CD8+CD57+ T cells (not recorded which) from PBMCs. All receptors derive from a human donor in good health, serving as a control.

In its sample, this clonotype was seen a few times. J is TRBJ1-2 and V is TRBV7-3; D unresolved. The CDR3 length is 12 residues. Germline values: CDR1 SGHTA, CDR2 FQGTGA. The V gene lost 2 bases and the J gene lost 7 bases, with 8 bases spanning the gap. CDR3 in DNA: TGTGCCAGCAGCTTACCCTGGGGTGGCTACACCTTC. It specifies CASSLPWGGYTF.

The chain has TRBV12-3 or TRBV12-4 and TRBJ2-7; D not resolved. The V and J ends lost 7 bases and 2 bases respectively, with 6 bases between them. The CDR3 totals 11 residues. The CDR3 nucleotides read TGTGCCAGCATCCAGACCTACGAGCAGTACTTC. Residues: CASIQTYEQYF.

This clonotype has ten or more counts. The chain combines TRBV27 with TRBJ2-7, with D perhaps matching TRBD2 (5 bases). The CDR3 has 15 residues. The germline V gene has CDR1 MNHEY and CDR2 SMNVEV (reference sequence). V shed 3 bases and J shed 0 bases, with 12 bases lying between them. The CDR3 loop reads CASSLRADLSYEQYF. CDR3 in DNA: TGTGCCAGCAGTTTGAGGGCGGACCTCTCCTACGAGCAGTACTTC.

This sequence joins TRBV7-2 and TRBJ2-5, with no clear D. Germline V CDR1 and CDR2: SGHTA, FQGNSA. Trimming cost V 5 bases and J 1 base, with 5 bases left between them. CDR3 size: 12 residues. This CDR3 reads CASSLTQETQYF. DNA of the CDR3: TGTGCCAGCAGCCTCACCCAAGAGACCCAGTACTTC.

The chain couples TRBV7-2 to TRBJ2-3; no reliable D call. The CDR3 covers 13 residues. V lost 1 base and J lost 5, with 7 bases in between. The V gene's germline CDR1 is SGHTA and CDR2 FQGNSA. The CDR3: CASSLEGLDTQYF. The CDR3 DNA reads TGTGCCAGCAGCTTAGAAGGGTTAGATACGCAGTATTTT. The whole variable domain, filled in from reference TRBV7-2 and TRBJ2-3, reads GAGVSQSPSNKVTEKGKDVELRCDPISGHTALYWYRQSLGQGLEFLIYFQGNSAPDKSGLPSDRFSAERTGGSVSTLTIQRTQQEDSAVYLCASSLEGLDTQYFGPGTRLTVL.

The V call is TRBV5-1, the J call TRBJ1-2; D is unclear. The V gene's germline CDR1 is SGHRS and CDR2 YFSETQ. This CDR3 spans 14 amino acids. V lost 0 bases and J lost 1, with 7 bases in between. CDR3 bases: TGCGCCAGCAGCTTGGAGGGAGGTAACTATGGCTACACCTTC. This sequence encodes CASSLEGGNYGYTF.

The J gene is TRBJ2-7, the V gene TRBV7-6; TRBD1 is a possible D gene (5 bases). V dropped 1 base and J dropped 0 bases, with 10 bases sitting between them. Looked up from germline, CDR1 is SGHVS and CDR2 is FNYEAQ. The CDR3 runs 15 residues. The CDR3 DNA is TGTGCCAGCAGCTTAGGTGAAGGGGCCTCCTACGAGCAGTACTTC. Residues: CASSLGEGASYEQYF.

The CDR3 DNA reads as TGTGCCAGCAGCCCTGACGGTTACACCGGGGAGCTGTTTTTT. Protein: CASSPDGYTGELFF. J is TRBJ2-2 and V is TRBV7-7; D remains unclear. From germline, CDR1 is SSHAT and CDR2 FNYEAQ (reference sequence). Trimming shortened V by 5 bases and J by 3 bases, and 10 bases separated the two germline ends. The CDR3 is made up of 14 amino acids.

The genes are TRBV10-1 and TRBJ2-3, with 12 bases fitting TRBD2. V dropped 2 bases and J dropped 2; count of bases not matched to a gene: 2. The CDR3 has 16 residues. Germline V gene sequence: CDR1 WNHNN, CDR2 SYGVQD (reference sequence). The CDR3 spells CASSEGLAGNTDTQYF. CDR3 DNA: TGCGCCAGCAGTGAGGGACTAGCGGGGAACACAGATACGCAGTATTTT.

CDR3 residues: CASKRDSQDYQPQHF. The CDR3 DNA is TGTGCCAGCAAAAGGGACAGTCAGGACTATCAGCCCCAGCATTTT. J is TRBJ1-5 and V is TRBV2; 7 bases match TRBD1. The germline gives CDR1 SNHLY, CDR2 FYNNEI. V lost 7 bases, J lost 5 bases, and 11 bases stayed unmatched. The CDR3 is 15 amino acids.

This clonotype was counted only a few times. CDR3 DNA: TGTGCCAGTAGCCCCCTCGACGGGGAGCTGTTTTTT. Encoded protein: CASSPLDGELFF. The rearrangement uses TRBV19 and TRBJ2-2; D unresolved. This CDR3 spans 12 amino acids. CDR1 is LNHDA and CDR2 is SQIVND in the germline V gene (reference sequence). V was trimmed by 6 bases and J by 7 bases, leaving 9 bases between them. Variable domain in full (rest from reference TRBV19 and TRBJ2-2): DGGITQSPKYLFRKEGQNVTLSCEQNLNHDAMYWYRQDPGQGLRLIYYSQIVNDFQKGDIAEGYSVSREKKESFPLTVTSAQKNPTAFYLCASSPLDGELFFGEGSRLTVL.

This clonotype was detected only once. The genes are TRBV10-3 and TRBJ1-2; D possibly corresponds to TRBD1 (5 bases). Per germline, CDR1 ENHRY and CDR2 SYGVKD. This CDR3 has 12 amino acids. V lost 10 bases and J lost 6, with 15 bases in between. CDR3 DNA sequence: TGTGCCAGTACAGGAATTGATCATGGCTACACCTTC. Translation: CASTGIDHGYTF.

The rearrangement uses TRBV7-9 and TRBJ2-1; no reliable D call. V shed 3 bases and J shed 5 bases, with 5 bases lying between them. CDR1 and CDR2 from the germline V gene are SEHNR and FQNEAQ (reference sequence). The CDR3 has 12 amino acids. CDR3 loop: CASSFTDNEQFF. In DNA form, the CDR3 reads TGTGCCAGCAGCTTCACCGACAATGAGCAGTTCTTC.

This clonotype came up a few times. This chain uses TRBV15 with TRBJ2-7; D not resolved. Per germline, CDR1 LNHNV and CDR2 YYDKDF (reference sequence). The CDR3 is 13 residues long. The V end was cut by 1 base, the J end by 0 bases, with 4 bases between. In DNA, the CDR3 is TGTGCCACCAGCAGAGGCCGCTCCTACGAGCAGTACTTC. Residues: CATSRGRSYEQYF. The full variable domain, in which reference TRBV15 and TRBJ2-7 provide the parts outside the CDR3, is DAMVIQNPRYQVTQFGKPVTLSCSQTLNHNVMYWYQQKSSQAPKLLFHYYDKDFNNEADTPDNFQSRRPNTSFCFLDIRSPGLGDTAMYLCATSRGRSYEQYFGPGTRLTVT.

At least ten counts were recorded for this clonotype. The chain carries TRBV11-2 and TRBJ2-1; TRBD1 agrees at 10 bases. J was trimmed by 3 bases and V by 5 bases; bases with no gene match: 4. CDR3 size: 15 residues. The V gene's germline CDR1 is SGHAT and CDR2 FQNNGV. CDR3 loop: CASSAGTGDYNEQFF. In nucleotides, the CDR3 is TGTGCCAGCAGCGCCGGGACAGGGGACTACAATGAGCAGTTCTTC.

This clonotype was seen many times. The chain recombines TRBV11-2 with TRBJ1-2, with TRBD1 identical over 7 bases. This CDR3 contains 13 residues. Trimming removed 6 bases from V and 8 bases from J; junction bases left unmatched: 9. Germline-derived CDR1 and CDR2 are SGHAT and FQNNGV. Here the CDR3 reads CASSLKGAQGYTF. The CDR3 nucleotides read TGTGCCAGCAGTCTTAAGGGGGCGCAGGGCTACACCTTC. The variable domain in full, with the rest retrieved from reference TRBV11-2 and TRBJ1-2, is EAGVAQSPRYKIIEKRQSVAFWCNPISGHATLYWYQQILGQGPKLLIQFQNNGVVDDSQLPKDRFSAERLKGVDSTLKIQPAKLEDSAVYLCASSLKGAQGYTFGSGTRLTVV.

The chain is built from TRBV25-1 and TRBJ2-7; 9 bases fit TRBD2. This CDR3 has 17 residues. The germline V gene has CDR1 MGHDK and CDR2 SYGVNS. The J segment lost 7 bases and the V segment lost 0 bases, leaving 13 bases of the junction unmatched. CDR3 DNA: TGTGCCAGCAGTGAATATTATAAGGTCGCTAGCGGGGATGAGCAGTACTTC. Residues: CASSEYYKVASGDEQYF.

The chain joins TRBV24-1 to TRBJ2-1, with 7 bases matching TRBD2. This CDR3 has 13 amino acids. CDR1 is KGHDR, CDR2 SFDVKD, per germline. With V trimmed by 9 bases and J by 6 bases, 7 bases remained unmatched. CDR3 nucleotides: TGTGCCACCGGACACGGACTAGGCAATGAGCAGTTCTTC. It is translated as CATGHGLGNEQFF.

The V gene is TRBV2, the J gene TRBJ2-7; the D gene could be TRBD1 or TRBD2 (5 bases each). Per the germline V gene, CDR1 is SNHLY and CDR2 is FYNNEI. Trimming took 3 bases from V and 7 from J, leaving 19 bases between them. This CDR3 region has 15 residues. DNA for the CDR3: TGTGCCAGCAGTGACGGGGCAGGTTCTTGGGGGGAGCAGTACTTC. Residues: CASSDGAGSWGEQYF.

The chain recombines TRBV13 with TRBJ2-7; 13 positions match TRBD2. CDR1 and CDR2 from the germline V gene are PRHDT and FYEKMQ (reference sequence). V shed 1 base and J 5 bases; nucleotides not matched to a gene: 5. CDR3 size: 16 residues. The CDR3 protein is CASSLVQGLAGHEQYF. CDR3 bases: TGTGCCAGCAGCTTAGTTCAGGGACTAGCGGGGCACGAGCAGTACTTC.

The CDR3 here is CATSDFGDGNGYTF. The CDR3 coding sequence is TGTGCCACCAGTGATTTCGGGGATGGGAATGGCTACACCTTC. The chain combines TRBV24-1 with TRBJ1-2; no reliable D call. Trimming took off 1 base at V and 6 bases at J, with 11 bases between the two ends. This CDR3 region has 14 residues. Germline CDR1 KGHDR, CDR2 SFDVKD.

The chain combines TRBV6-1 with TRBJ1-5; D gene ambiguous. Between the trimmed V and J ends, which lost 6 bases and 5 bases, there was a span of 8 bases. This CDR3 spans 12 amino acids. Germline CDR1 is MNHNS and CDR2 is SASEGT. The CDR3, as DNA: TGTGCCAGCAGCCAACACGATCAGCCCCAGCATTTT. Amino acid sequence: CASSQHDQPQHF.

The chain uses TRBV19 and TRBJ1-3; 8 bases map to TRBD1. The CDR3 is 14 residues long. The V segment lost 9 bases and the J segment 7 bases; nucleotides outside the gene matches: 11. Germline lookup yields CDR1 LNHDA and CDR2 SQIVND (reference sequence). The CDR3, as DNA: TGTGCCAGCAGTTTAACCCCAGGGGGCAACACCATATATTTT. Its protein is CASSLTPGGNTIYF.

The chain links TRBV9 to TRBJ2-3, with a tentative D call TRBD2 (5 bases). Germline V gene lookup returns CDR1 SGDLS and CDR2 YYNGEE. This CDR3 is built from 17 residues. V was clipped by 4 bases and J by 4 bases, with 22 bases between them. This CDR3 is CASSPTGLSLVSDTQYF. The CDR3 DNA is TGTGCCAGCAGCCCAACCGGACTCTCCCTGGTTTCAGATACGCAGTATTTT.

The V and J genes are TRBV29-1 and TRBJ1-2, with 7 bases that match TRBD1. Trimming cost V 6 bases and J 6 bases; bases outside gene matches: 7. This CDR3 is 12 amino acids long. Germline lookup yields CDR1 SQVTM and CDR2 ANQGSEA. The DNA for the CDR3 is TGCAGCGTCGGGGGACAGAGGAATGGCTACACCTTC. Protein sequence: CSVGGQRNGYTF.

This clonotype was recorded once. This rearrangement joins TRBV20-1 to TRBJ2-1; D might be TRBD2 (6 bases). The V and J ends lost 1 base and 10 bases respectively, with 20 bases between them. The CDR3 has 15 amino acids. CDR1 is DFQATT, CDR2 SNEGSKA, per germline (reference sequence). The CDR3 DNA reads TGCAGTGCTAGAGGGCAGGCGGGATCCCTGGGAGAGCAGTTCTTC. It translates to CSARGQAGSLGEQFF.

CDR3 loop: CASSLAVAYNEQFF. The CDR3 bases are TGTGCCAGCAGCTTAGCGGTGGCCTACAATGAGCAGTTCTTC. The chain combines TRBV11-1 with TRBJ2-1; no firm D call. The CDR3 sequence is 14 residues long. Germline V CDR1 and CDR2: SGHAT, FQDESV (reference sequence). V shed 0 bases and J shed 2 bases, with 5 bases lying between them.

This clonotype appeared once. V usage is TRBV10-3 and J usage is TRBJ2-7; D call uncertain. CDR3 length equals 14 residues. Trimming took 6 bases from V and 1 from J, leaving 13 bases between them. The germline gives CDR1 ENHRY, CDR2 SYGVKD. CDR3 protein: CAISEPRDSYEQYF. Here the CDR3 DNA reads TGTGCCATCAGCGAACCTAGAGATTCCTACGAGCAGTACTTC.